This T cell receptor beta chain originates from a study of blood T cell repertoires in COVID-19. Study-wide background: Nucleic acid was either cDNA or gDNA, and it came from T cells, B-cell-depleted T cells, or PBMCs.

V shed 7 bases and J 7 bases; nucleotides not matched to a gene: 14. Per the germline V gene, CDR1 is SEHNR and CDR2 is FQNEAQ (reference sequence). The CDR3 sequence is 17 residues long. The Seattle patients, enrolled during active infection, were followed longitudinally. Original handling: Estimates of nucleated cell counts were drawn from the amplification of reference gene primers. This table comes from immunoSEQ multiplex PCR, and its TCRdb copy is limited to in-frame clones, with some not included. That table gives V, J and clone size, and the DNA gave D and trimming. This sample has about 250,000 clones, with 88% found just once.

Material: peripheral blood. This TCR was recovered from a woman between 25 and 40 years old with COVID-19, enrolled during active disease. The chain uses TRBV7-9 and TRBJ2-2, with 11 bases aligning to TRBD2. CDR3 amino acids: CASTTKLLAGDHGELFF. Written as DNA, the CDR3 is TGTGCCAGCACCACAAAACTACTAGCGGGAGACCACGGGGAGCTGTTTTTT. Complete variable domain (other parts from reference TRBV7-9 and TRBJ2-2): DTGVSQNPRHKITKRGQNVTFRCDPISEHNRLYWYRQTLGQGPEFLTYFQNEAQLEKSRLLSDRFSAERPKGSFSTLEIQRTEQGDSAMYLCASTTKLLAGDHGELFFGEGSRLTVL.